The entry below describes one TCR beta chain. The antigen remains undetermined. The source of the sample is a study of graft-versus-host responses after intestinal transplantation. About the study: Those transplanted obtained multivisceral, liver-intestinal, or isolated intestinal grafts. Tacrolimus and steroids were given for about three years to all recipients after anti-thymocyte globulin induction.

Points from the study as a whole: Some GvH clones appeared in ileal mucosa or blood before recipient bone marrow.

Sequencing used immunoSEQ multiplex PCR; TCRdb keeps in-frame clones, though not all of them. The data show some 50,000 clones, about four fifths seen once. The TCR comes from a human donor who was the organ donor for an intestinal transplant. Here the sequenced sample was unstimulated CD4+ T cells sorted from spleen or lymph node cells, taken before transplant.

This CDR3 is CASSLRGAGYQETQYF. The CDR3 nucleotides are TGCGCCAGCAGCCTGAGAGGGGCAGGTTACCAAGAGACCCAGTACTTC. The V call is TRBV4-1, the J call TRBJ2-5; D is possibly TRBD1 or TRBD2 (5 bases each). The V end lost 4 bases, the J end lost 0 bases, and 15 bases lay between the germline ends. The germline CDR1 and CDR2 sequences are MGHRA and YSYEKL. This CDR3 contains 16 residues.